This T cell receptor beta chain was found in a study of beta chain features in type 1 diabetes. Overall study findings and caveats: Patients and controls would share equally any PCR tilt toward shorter templates. Lower insertion and higher deletion counts appeared at VDJ junctions in type 1 diabetes patients.

The sequenced template was cDNA made from the entire isolated RNA. Assay used: immunoSEQ multiplex PCR; TCRdb lists only in-frame clones, some missing. Counted here are around 160,000 clones, 40% to 60% occurring once; the ten biggest clones make up roughly 0.42%. Points on this clone: Its antigen is currently unknown.

This TCR came from a man younger than 35 in good health. Material: Tregs from blood.

CDR3 sequence reads: CASSVEGGETQYF. CDR3 DNA: TGTGCCAGCAGTGTTGAGGGCGGAGAGACCCAGTACTTC. The chain is built from TRBV6-4 and TRBJ2-5; tentatively, D is TRBD2 (5 bases). The CDR3 totals 13 residues. Trimming cost V 4 bases and J 4 bases, with 10 bases left between them. Germline CDR1 and CDR2: MRHNA and SNTAGT.